Shown below are 2 T cell receptor beta chains from a single sample sequenced in a study of shared clonotypes between healthy human individuals (dated by TCRdb to the early 2020s). The protocol used for the library was the immunoSEQ multiplex PCR assay. TCRdb holds this immuneACCESS table with in-frame rearrangements only. Some clones are missing; in checked studies, unresolved V genes explain under half, and the rest has no known cause. This sample holds about 2.3 million clones; just over 90% were observed only once. The ten largest clonotypes hold 0.3% to 0.4% of the sample. Sequencing was carried out using naive CD4+ T cells from PBMCs. The cell subset or site label of this sample denotes: CD45RA+ positively selected. The receptors shown here come from a young man in good health. Some clones in this sample may be carry-over from other donors' samples.

The V and J genes are TRBV6-5 and TRBJ2-7; D might be TRBD1 or TRBD2, each matching 5 bases. The length of the CDR3 is 13 residues. The germline gives CDR1 MNHEY, CDR2 SVGAGI. The ends were cut back, 2 bases at V and 6 bases at J, with 11 bases in the middle. CDR3: CASSYRTGREQYF. The CDR3 DNA reads TGTGCCAGCAGTTACCGCACGGGACGCGAGCAGTACTTC.

The chain joins TRBV7-3 to TRBJ2-1; TRBD2 agrees at 7 bases. This CDR3 is 16 amino acids long. With V trimmed by 2 bases and J by 7 bases, 11 bases remained unmatched. Per the germline V gene, CDR1 is SGHTA and CDR2 is FQGTGA. As DNA, the CDR3 is TGTGCCAGCAGCTTATTAACTAGCGCAACCCTAAATGAGCAGTTCTTC. It is translated as CASSLLTSATLNEQFF.